The entry below describes one T cell receptor (beta chain). Antigen unknown. UMIs and sample barcodes were carried by the TCR alpha and TCR beta cDNA libraries that 5'RACE produced using constant-segment primers. TCRdb re-called the 5' RACE reads through MiXCR, storing one row per CDR3 protein. The sample has approximately 350,000 distinct CDR3 sequences, about an eighth seen once. The sample originates from a study of T-cell memory formation after mild COVID-19. The overall study: Largely donor-specific TCR clusters were found.

V lost 2 bases and J lost 4; bases outside the gene matches: 5. The CDR3 has 16 residues. Per the germline V gene, CDR1 is MNHNS and CDR2 is SASEGT. Study-wide points: Those CD4+ clones that contracted were mainly in CM and EM (CD8+ ones in EMRA).

The chain employs TRBV6-1 and TRBJ2-3; 11 positions agree with TRBD1. The TCR originated in a man aged 18-30 years who had mild COVID-19 (a few samples of this study predate the infection). Cell type and time point are not known. The sample was PBMCs or a T cell subset sorted from them (not recorded which). CDR3 bases: TGTGCCAGCAGTGAATTTGGACAGGGGGCCTCAGATACGCAGTATTTT. Translating gives CASSEFGQGASDTQYF.